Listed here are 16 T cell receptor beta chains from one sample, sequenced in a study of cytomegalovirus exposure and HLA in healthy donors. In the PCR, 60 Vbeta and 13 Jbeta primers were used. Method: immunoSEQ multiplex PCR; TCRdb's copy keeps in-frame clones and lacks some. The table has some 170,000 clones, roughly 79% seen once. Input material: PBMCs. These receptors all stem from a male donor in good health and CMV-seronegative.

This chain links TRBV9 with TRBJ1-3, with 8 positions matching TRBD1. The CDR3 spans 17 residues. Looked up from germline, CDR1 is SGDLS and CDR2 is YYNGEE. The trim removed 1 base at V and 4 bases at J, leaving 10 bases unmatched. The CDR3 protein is CASSVSPPGGAGNTIYF. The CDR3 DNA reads TGTGCCAGCAGCGTAAGCCCCCCAGGGGGCGCCGGAAACACCATATATTTT.

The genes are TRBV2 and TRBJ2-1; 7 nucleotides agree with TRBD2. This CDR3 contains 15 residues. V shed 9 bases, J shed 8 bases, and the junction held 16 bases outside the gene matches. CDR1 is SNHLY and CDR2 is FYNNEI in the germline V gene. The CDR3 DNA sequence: TGTGCCAGTCGTTCGGGCGGGACGGCGGGGGATGAGCAGTTCTTC. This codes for CASRSGGTAGDEQFF.

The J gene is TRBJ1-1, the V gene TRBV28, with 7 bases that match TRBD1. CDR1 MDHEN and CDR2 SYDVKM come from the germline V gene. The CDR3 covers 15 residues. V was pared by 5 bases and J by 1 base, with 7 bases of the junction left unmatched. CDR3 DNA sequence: TGTGCCAGCAGTAACTACAGGGGCCGGAACACTGAAGCTTTCTTT. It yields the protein CASSNYRGRNTEAFF.

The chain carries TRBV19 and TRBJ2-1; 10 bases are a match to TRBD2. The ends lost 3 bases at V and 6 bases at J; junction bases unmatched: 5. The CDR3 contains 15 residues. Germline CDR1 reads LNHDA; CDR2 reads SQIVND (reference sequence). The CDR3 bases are TGTGCCAGTAGTATGGGGATAGCGGGAGGCAATGAGCAGTTCTTC. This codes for CASSMGIAGGNEQFF.

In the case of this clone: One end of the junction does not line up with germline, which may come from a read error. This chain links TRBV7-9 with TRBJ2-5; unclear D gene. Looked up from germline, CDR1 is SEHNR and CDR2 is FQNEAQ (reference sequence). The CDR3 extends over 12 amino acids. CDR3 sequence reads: CSSSLVVWTQYF. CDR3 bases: TGTTCCAGCAGCTTAGTAGTGTGGACCCAGTACTTC. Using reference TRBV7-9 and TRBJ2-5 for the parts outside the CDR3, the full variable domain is DTGVSQNPRHKITKRGQNVTFRCDPISEHNRLYWYRQTLGQGPEFLTYFQNEAQLEKSRLLSDRFSAERPKGSFSTLEIQRTEQGDSAMYLCSSSLVVWTQYFGPGTRLLVL.

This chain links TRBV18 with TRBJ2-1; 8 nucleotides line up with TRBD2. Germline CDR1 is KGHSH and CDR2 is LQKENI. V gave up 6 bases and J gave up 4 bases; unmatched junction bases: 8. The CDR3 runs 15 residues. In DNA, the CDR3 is TGTGCCAGCTCCTCAGCGGGAGTAAGGTACAATGAGCAGTTCTTC. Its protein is CASSSAGVRYNEQFF.

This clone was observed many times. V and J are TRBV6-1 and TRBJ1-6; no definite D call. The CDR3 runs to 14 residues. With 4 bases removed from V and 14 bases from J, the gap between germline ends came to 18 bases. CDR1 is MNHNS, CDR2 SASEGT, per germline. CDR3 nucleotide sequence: TGTGCCAGCAGTGCCTCTCTCGGGGTAGCGACCCTCCACTTT. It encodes CASSASLGVATLHF.

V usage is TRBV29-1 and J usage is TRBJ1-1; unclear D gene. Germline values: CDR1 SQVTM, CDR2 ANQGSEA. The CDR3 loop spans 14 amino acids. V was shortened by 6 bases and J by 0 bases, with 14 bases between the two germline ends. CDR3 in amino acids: CSVPGGRMNTEAFF. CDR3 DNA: TGCAGCGTCCCTGGAGGACGCATGAACACTGAAGCTTTCTTT.

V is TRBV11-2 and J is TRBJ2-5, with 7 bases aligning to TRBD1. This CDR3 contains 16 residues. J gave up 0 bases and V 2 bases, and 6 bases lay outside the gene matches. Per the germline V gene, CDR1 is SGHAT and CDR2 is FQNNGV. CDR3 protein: CASSLPSDRDQETQYF. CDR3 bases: TGTGCCAGCAGCTTACCCTCCGACAGGGACCAAGAGACCCAGTACTTC.

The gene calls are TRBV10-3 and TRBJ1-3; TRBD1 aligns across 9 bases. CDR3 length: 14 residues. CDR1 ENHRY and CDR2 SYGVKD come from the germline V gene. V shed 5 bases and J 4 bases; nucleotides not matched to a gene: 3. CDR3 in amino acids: CAISSGQGGNTIYF. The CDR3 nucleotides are TGTGCCATCAGTTCCGGACAGGGGGGAAACACCATATATTTT.

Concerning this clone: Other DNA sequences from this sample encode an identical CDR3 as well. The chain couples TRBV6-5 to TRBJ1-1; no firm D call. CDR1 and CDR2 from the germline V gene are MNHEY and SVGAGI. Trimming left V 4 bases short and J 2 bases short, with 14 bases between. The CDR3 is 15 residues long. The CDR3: CASSFVQAVNTEAFF. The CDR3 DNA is TGTGCCAGCAGTTTTGTCCAGGCCGTAAACACTGAAGCTTTCTTT.

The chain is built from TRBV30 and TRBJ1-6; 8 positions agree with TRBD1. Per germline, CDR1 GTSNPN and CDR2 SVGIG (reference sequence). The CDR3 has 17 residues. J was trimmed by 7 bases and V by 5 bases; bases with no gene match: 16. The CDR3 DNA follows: TGTGCCTGGCTAATAACCGGGACAGGAGGCGGAAATTCACCCCTCCACTTT. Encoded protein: CAWLITGTGGGNSPLHF. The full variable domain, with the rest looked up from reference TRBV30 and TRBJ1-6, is SQTIHQWPATLVQPVGSPLSLECTVEGTSNPNLYWYRQAAGRGLQLLFYSVGIGQISSEVPQNLSASRPQDRQFILSSKKLLLSDSGFYLCAWLITGTGGGNSPLHFGNGTRLTVT.

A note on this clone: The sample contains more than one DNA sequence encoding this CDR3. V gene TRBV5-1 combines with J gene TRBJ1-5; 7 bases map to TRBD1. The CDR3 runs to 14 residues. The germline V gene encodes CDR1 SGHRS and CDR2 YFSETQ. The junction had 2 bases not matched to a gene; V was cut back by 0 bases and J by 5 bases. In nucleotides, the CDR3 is TGCGCCAGCAGCTTGGGACAGGGCGATCAGCCCCAGCATTTT. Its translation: CASSLGQGDQPQHF.

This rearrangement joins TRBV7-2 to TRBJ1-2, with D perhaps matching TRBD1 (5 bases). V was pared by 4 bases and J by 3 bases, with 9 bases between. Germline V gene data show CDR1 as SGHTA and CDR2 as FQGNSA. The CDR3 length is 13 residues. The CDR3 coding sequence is TGTGCCAGCAGCTCGACAGCAGACTATGGCTACACCTTC. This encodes CASSSTADYGYTF.

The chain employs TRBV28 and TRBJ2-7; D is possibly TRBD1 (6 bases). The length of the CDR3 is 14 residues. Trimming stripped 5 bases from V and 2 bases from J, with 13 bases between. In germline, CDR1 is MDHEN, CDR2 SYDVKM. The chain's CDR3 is CASSTDSGAYEQYF. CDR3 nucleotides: TGTGCCAGCAGTACGGACAGCGGAGCCTACGAGCAGTACTTC.

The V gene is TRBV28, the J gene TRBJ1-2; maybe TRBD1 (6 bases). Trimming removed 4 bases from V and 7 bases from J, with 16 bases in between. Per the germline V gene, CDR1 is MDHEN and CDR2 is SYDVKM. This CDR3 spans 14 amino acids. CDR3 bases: TGTGCCAGCAGTTCAGGGGCCTTTCGGGGTGGCTACACCTTC. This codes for CASSSGAFRGGYTF.